The next 21 T cell receptor beta chains were all read from a single sample in a study of T cells in localized non-small cell lung cancer (dated by TCRdb to 2020 to 2021). The library was obtained by the immunoSEQ multiplex PCR assay. In TCRdb, the immuneACCESS table is reduced to in-frame sequences with V and J assigned. These tables do not hold every clone; where another copy was compared, an unresolved V gene accounts for under half, and the others remain unexplained. The sample profile shows about 46,000 clones; approximately 81% of them were found once. In total, the top ten clones hold 15% to 20% of the sample. This specimen consisted of peripheral blood mononuclear cells, obtained before any cancer treatment. The receptors were sampled from a man between 40 and 70 years old with stage III lung adenocarcinoma.

This clone was counted only a few times. The rearrangement uses TRBV12-5 and TRBJ1-6; D uncertain. V was trimmed by 6 bases and J by 10 bases, leaving 13 bases between them. Germline-derived CDR1 and CDR2 are LGHNT and FRNRAP. This CDR3 spans 13 amino acids. The CDR3 is CASGFDGVSPLHF. DNA of the CDR3: TGTGCTAGTGGCTTCGACGGAGTATCACCCCTCCACTTT. The full variable domain, its missing parts supplied by reference TRBV12-5 and TRBJ1-6, is DARVTQTPRHKVTEMGQEVTMRCQPILGHNTVFWYRQTMMQGLELLAYFRNRAPLDDSGMPKDRFSAEMPDATLATLKIQPSEPRDSAVYFCASGFDGVSPLHFGNGTRLTVT.

The chain combines TRBV27 with TRBJ1-2, with 8 bases matching TRBD1. CDR1 and CDR2 from the germline V gene are MNHEY and SMNVEV (reference sequence). This CDR3 contains 14 residues. V lost 6 bases to trimming and J lost 4 bases; unmatched junction nucleotides: 7. The CDR3 reads CASRLTGVGYGYTF. Here the CDR3 DNA reads TGTGCCAGCAGACTGACAGGGGTGGGCTATGGCTACACCTTC.

The CDR3 reads CASGTENQPQHF. The CDR3 nucleotides are TGTGCCAGCGGGACAGAGAATCAGCCCCAGCATTTT. The chain recombines TRBV28 with TRBJ1-5; 7 bases map to TRBD1. V was clipped by 8 bases and J by 4 bases; unmatched bases: 2. This CDR3 is built from 12 residues. The germline gives CDR1 MDHEN, CDR2 SYDVKM. Drawing the rest from reference TRBV28 and TRBJ1-5, the complete variable domain is DVKVTQSSRYLVKRTGEKVFLECVQDMDHENMFWYRQDPGLGLRLIYFSYDVKMKEKGDIPEGYSVSREKKERFSLILESASTNQTSMYLCASGTENQPQHFGDGTRLSIL.

The J gene is TRBJ1-1, the V gene TRBV12-5; D is unclear. Trimming left V 2 bases short and J 5 bases short, with 21 bases between. Germline V gene data show CDR1 as LGHNT and CDR2 as FRNRAP. CDR3 length: 17 amino acids. This CDR3 reads CASGLNMMGGIRTEAFF. The DNA for the CDR3 is TGTGCTAGTGGTTTGAACATGATGGGAGGGATCCGTACTGAAGCTTTCTTT.

V usage is TRBV19 and J usage is TRBJ2-5, with a weak D call TRBD2 (5 bases). Trimming cost V 3 bases and J 2 bases, with 13 bases left between them. CDR3 size: 15 residues. Germline V lookup: CDR1 LNHDA, CDR2 SQIVND (reference sequence). CDR3 region: CASSIRRDYQETQYF. The CDR3 nucleotides read TGTGCCAGTAGTATTCGCCGGGATTATCAAGAGACCCAGTACTTC.

V and J are TRBV4-1 and TRBJ2-7; D remains unclear. CDR3 length: 13 amino acids. The V and J ends lost 1 base and 0 bases respectively, with 4 bases between them. The germline CDR1 and CDR2 sequences are MGHRA and YSYEKL. CDR3: CASSQGTSYEQYF. The CDR3 DNA sequence: TGCGCCAGCAGCCAAGGGACCTCCTACGAGCAGTACTTC.

This CDR3 reads CASSFPARTGVEQYF. CDR3 DNA sequence: TGTGCCAGCAGTTTCCCCGCCAGGACAGGCGTCGAGCAGTACTTC. V gene TRBV27 combines with J gene TRBJ2-7; 7 bases map to TRBD1. V lost 3 bases, J lost 6 bases, and 11 bases stayed unmatched. Germline CDR1 MNHEY, CDR2 SMNVEV (reference sequence). This CDR3 region has 15 residues.

CDR3 nucleotide sequence: TGCAGCGTCCGGGGCGCGGGGGGGCCCACCGGGGAGCTGTTTTTT. Amino acids: CSVRGAGGPTGELFF. This chain links TRBV29-1 with TRBJ2-2, with 9 bases aligning to TRBD2. The CDR3 contains 15 residues. Germline V gives CDR1 SQVTM, CDR2 ANQGSEA. J lost 4 bases, V lost 6 bases, and 9 bases had no gene match.

This clone has only one observation. The rearrangement joins TRBV11-1 to TRBJ2-2, with D perhaps matching TRBD2 (6 bases). The CDR3 extends over 14 amino acids. V lost 2 bases and J lost 8, with 12 bases in between. Germline-derived CDR1 and CDR2 are SGHAT and FQDESV (reference sequence). The CDR3 sequence is CASSLQGTSGELFF. CDR3 coding DNA: TGTGCCAGCAGCTTACAAGGGACTTCTGGGGAGCTGTTTTTT.

The rearrangement joins TRBV6-4 to TRBJ2-1; possible D gene TRBD2, 7 bases. V lost 4 bases, J lost 3 bases, and 10 bases lay in between. The CDR3 covers 14 residues. The germline CDR1 and CDR2 sequences are MRHNA and SNTAGT. The CDR3, as DNA: TGTGCCAGCAGTGGGGGGGGCGTCTACAATGAGCAGTTCTTC. It yields the protein CASSGGGVYNEQFF.

The chain is built from TRBV15 and TRBJ1-6, with TRBD1 identical over 8 bases. The junction had 8 bases not matched to a gene; V was cut back by 1 base and J by 6 bases. CDR1 is LNHNV, CDR2 YYDKDF, per germline (reference sequence). This CDR3 spans 17 amino acids. CDR3: CATSRGGQGARNSPLHF. The CDR3 nucleotides read TGTGCCACCAGCAGAGGCGGACAGGGAGCCCGTAATTCACCCCTCCACTTT. The complete variable domain, with remaining parts taken from reference TRBV15 and TRBJ1-6, reads DAMVIQNPRYQVTQFGKPVTLSCSQTLNHNVMYWYQQKSSQAPKLLFHYYDKDFNNEADTPDNFQSRRPNTSFCFLDIRSPGLGDTAMYLCATSRGGQGARNSPLHFGNGTRLTVT.

This rearrangement joins TRBV10-3 to TRBJ2-6; D is undetermined. Trimming pared 3 bases from V and 2 bases from J, leaving 8 bases between. CDR3 size: 15 residues. CDR1 is ENHRY and CDR2 is SYGVKD in the germline V gene. DNA of the CDR3: TGTGCCATCAGTGATAGTCAGCCTGGGGCCAACGTCCTGACTTTC. Translated: CAISDSQPGANVLTF.

The chain uses TRBV27 and TRBJ2-1; the D is unclear. The CDR3 totals 16 residues. Germline assignment: CDR1 MNHEY and CDR2 SMNVEV (reference sequence). V was shortened by 0 bases and J by 0 bases, with 9 bases between the two germline ends. DNA of the CDR3: TGTGCCAGCAGTTTATCATGGTCACTCTCCTACAATGAGCAGTTCTTC. Its translation is CASSLSWSLSYNEQFF.

V gene TRBV11-2 combines with J gene TRBJ2-5; no clear D. From germline, CDR1 is SGHAT and CDR2 FQNNGV. The CDR3 is 14 residues long. V was pared by 5 bases and J by 4 bases, with 14 bases between. CDR3 amino acids: CASSPVFGLETQYF. CDR3 bases: TGTGCCAGCAGCCCCGTTTTCGGGTTAGAGACCCAGTACTTC.

The chain carries TRBV4-1 and TRBJ2-3, with D perhaps being TRBD1 or TRBD2 (7 bases each). The CDR3 runs to 16 residues. V dropped 3 bases and J dropped 2 bases, with 15 bases sitting between them. Per germline, CDR1 MGHRA and CDR2 YSYEKL. The CDR3 here is CASSQLTGRVTDTQYF. In nucleotides, the CDR3 is TGCGCCAGCAGCCAGCTGACAGGGAGGGTCACAGATACGCAGTATTTT.

This sequence joins TRBV20-1 and TRBJ1-1, with unresolved D. CDR1 DFQATT and CDR2 SNEGSKA come from the germline V gene (reference sequence). V was trimmed by 7 bases and J by 1 base, leaving 7 bases between them. This CDR3 comprises 11 residues. The CDR3 spells CSVQENTEAFF. CDR3 sequence (DNA): TGCAGTGTCCAGGAGAACACTGAAGCTTTCTTT.

The chain recombines TRBV5-6 with TRBJ1-1; unclear D gene. V was trimmed by 0 bases and J by 8 bases, leaving 11 bases between them. The CDR3 spans 13 residues. Per the germline V gene, CDR1 is SGHDT and CDR2 is YYEEEE. This CDR3 is CASSLGRREEAFF. DNA of the CDR3: TGTGCCAGCAGCTTGGGGCGCCGGGAGGAAGCTTTCTTT.

The V gene is TRBV7-3, the J gene TRBJ2-2, with D perhaps matching TRBD1 (5 bases). The CDR3 consists of 14 residues. Germline V CDR1 and CDR2: SGHTA, FQGTGA. The ends were cut back, 4 bases at V and 1 base at J, with 7 bases in the middle. The CDR3 here is CASSYDRNTGELFF. For the CDR3, the DNA is TGTGCCAGCAGCTATGACAGGAACACCGGGGAGCTGTTTTTT.

The chain couples TRBV7-8 to TRBJ2-4, with D possibly matching TRBD1 (6 bases). The CDR3 totals 18 residues. Germline assignment: CDR1 SGHVS and CDR2 FQNEAQ. V was cut by 5 bases and J by 6 bases, with 26 bases left in between. CDR3 protein: CASSPRLGQPGLRNIQYF. CDR3 bases: TGTGCCAGCAGCCCAAGACTCGGACAGCCGGGGTTGAGAAACATTCAGTACTTC. The full variable domain, its missing parts supplied by reference TRBV7-8 and TRBJ2-4, is GAGVSQSPRYKVAKRGQDVALRCDPISGHVSLFWYQQALGQGPEFLTYFQNEAQLDKSGLPSDRFFAERPEGSVSTLKIQRTQQEDSAVYLCASSPRLGQPGLRNIQYFGAGTRLSVL.

This rearrangement joins TRBV7-6 to TRBJ2-5; tentatively, D is TRBD1 or TRBD2 (5 bases each). The ends were cut back, 2 bases at V and 5 bases at J, with 27 bases in the middle. CDR3 length: 19 amino acids. The germline gives CDR1 SGHVS, CDR2 FNYEAQ. The CDR3 is CASSLSGPGRGANSETQYF. CDR3 nucleotides: TGTGCCAGCAGCTTATCAGGCCCAGGCCGAGGGGCTAACTCGGAGACCCAGTACTTC.

V gene TRBV9 combines with J gene TRBJ2-5; D gene unclear. The CDR3 is 16 residues long. Per germline, CDR1 SGDLS and CDR2 YYNGEE. V lost 0 bases and J 1 base, leaving 13 bases between the germline ends. The CDR3 nucleotides are TGTGCCAGCAGCGTAGGGAAGTTTGGGTCCCAAGAGACCCAGTACTTC. This encodes CASSVGKFGSQETQYF. The full variable domain, its missing parts supplied by reference TRBV9 and TRBJ2-5, is DSGVTQTPKHLITATGQRVTLRCSPRSGDLSVYWYQQSLDQGLQFLIQYYNGEERAKGNILERFSAQQFPDLHSELNLSSLELGDSALYFCASSVGKFGSQETQYFGPGTRLLVL.